Shown below are 26 T cell receptor beta chains from a single sample sequenced in a study of cytomegalovirus exposure and HLA in healthy donors. The PCR contained 60 Vbeta and 13 Jbeta primers. Profiled with immunoSEQ multiplex PCR; TCRdb holds only in-frame clones, not every one. The sample carries around 170,000 clones, 84% recorded once. Input material: PBMCs. The receptors come from a boy aged 2 to 10 in good health and CMV-seronegative.

The genes are TRBV27 and TRBJ2-6; weak D call: TRBD2 (5 bases). Per the germline V gene, CDR1 is MNHEY and CDR2 is SMNVEV (reference sequence). The CDR3 is made up of 16 amino acids. The V end was cut by 6 bases, the J end by 4 bases, with 16 bases between. For the CDR3, the DNA is TGTGCCAGCAGCTCCAATGAGGGAGCCGGGGCCAACGTCCTGACTTTC. Its protein is CASSSNEGAGANVLTF.

The V call is TRBV30, the J call TRBJ2-7; 11 positions match TRBD1. CDR1 is GTSNPN, CDR2 SVGIG, per germline (reference sequence). V gave up 4 bases and J gave up 3 bases; unmatched junction bases: 8. CDR3 length: 15 amino acids. In nucleotides, the CDR3 is TGTGCCTGGACCTCGACCGGGACAGGGGGCTACGAGCAGTACTTC. Protein sequence: CAWTSTGTGGYEQYF.

CDR3 nucleotides: TGTGCCAGCAGCCAAGGACTAGCGGGAGGCCGCACCTACAATGAGCAGTTCTTC. Its translation is CASSQGLAGGRTYNEQFF. V is TRBV14 and J is TRBJ2-1; 13 bases match TRBD2. V trimming: 1 base; J trimming: 2 bases; junction bases outside the gene matches: 5. Germline CDR1 is SGHDN and CDR2 is FVKESK. The CDR3 sequence is 18 residues long.

This clone occurred a few times. V is TRBV5-1 and J is TRBJ1-4, with TRBD1 matching 7 bases. The CDR3 contains 15 residues. Trimming took 4 bases from V and 6 from J; bases not matched to a gene: 9. Germline V gene data show CDR1 as SGHRS and CDR2 as YFSETQ. This CDR3 reads CASSVQGRSDEKLFF. The CDR3 region has the DNA TGCGCCAGCAGCGTACAGGGGCGGTCTGATGAAAAACTGTTTTTT.

This chain uses TRBV28 with TRBJ2-3, with TRBD2 as a possible D gene (6 bases). CDR1 and CDR2 (germline): MDHEN, SYDVKM. The V end was cut by 1 base, the J end by 0 bases, with 20 bases between. This CDR3 has 19 amino acids. CDR3 in DNA: TGTGCCAGCAGTTTATTATCGGCTGGAGGGCGGGAAAGCACAGATACGCAGTATTTT. This codes for CASSLLSAGGRESTDTQYF.

This clone showed up just a few times. This chain joins TRBV7-7 and TRBJ2-6; D ambiguous. The length of the CDR3 is 15 residues. CDR1 and CDR2 (germline): SSHAT, FNYEAQ (reference sequence). V lost 1 base and J 2 bases, leaving 6 bases between the germline ends. The CDR3 DNA follows: TGTGCCAGCAGCTTAGGTTCGGCTGGGGCCAACGTCCTGACTTTC. This encodes CASSLGSAGANVLTF.

This chain connects TRBV2 to TRBJ2-6; 7 bases line up with TRBD1. This CDR3 contains 16 residues. Germline values: CDR1 SNHLY, CDR2 FYNNEI. The ends lost 8 bases at V and 0 bases at J; junction bases unmatched: 7. CDR3 residues: CASGTERFSGANVLTF. The DNA of the CDR3 is TGTGCCAGCGGGACAGAGAGATTCTCTGGGGCCAACGTCCTGACTTTC.

In the case of this clone: This specimen includes other DNA sequences encoding the same CDR3. The chain links TRBV5-1 to TRBJ2-3; D is possibly TRBD1 (5 bases). Germline CDR1 reads SGHRS; CDR2 reads YFSETQ. The CDR3 runs to 13 residues. The V and J ends lost 4 bases and 2 bases respectively, with 8 bases between them. The CDR3 sequence is CASSLGPTDTQYF. The CDR3 nucleotides are TGCGCCAGCAGCCTGGGGCCCACAGATACGCAGTATTTT.

The CDR3, as DNA: TGCGCCAGCAGCCAAAGCTTGTCAGGGGCTTCTTTGGGCACTGAAGCTTTCTTT. Amino acid sequence: CASSQSLSGASLGTEAFF. V is TRBV4-1 and J is TRBJ1-1, with D possibly TRBD1 on 6 matching bases. V gave up 2 bases and J gave up 4 bases, with 23 bases separating them. In germline, CDR1 is MGHRA, CDR2 YSYEKL. The CDR3 is 18 residues long.

This clone was counted only a few times. The gene calls are TRBV10-3 and TRBJ2-7, with TRBD1 matching over 7 bases. V was pared by 10 bases and J by 3 bases, with 12 bases of the junction left unmatched. CDR1 is ENHRY, CDR2 SYGVKD, per germline. The CDR3 runs to 14 residues. DNA of the CDR3: TGTGCCACCTCAGGGGGTATCGGTTACTACGAGCAGTACTTC. It yields the protein CATSGGIGYYEQYF.

The chain links TRBV7-9 to TRBJ1-1; D is ambiguous. V lost 2 bases and J lost 10, with 11 bases in between. Germline loops: CDR1 SEHNR, CDR2 FQNEAQ (reference sequence). The CDR3 covers 12 residues. The chain's CDR3 is CASSLIALGAFF. The CDR3 nucleotides read TGTGCCAGCAGCTTAATAGCTCTAGGAGCTTTCTTT.

The chain is built from TRBV29-1 and TRBJ2-2, with a tentative D call TRBD1 (5 bases). Trimming removed 4 bases from V and 2 bases from J, with 11 bases in between. The CDR3 extends over 14 amino acids. The V gene's germline CDR1 is SQVTM and CDR2 ANQGSEA. For the CDR3, the DNA is TGCAGCGTTGGGGGCAGGCTTAACACCGGGGAGCTGTTTTTT. It yields the protein CSVGGRLNTGELFF.

The V gene is TRBV2, the J gene TRBJ1-2; D might be TRBD1 (5 bases). CDR3 length equals 13 residues. CDR1 and CDR2 from the germline V gene are SNHLY and FYNNEI. Trimming stripped 2 bases from V and 8 bases from J, with 12 bases between. The CDR3 sequence: CASSESWQGGYTF. CDR3 in DNA: TGTGCCAGCAGTGAAAGTTGGCAGGGAGGCTACACCTTC.

This rearrangement joins TRBV4-1 to TRBJ2-3; 11 bases are a match to TRBD1. The J segment lost 2 bases and the V segment lost 1 base, leaving 5 bases of the junction unmatched. Germline V lookup: CDR1 MGHRA, CDR2 YSYEKL. The length of the CDR3 is 17 residues. CDR3 coding DNA: TGCGCCAGCAGCCAAGCTGGGGGACAGGGGGTCACAGATACGCAGTATTTT. As protein: CASSQAGGQGVTDTQYF.

This clone was seen a handful of times. J is TRBJ2-5 and V is TRBV5-5; 7 bases line up with TRBD1. Germline CDR1 SGHKS, CDR2 YYEKEE (reference sequence). V lost 3 bases to trimming and J lost 3 bases; unmatched junction nucleotides: 5. CDR3 length: 14 amino acids. CDR3 bases: TGTGCCAGCAGCTACTTAGACAGGGAAGAGACCCAGTACTTC. It is translated as CASSYLDREETQYF.

The chain uses TRBV9 and TRBJ2-3, with 9 bases matching TRBD2. V shed 3 bases and J 6 bases; nucleotides not matched to a gene: 5. The CDR3 loop spans 14 amino acids. Germline assignment: CDR1 SGDLS and CDR2 YYNGEE. In DNA form, the CDR3 reads TGTGCCAGCAGCGGGGGACTAGCAAGGGATACGCAGTATTTT. Amino acids: CASSGGLARDTQYF. Variable domain in full (rest from reference TRBV9 and TRBJ2-3): DSGVTQTPKHLITATGQRVTLRCSPRSGDLSVYWYQQSLDQGLQFLIQYYNGEERAKGNILERFSAQQFPDLHSELNLSSLELGDSALYFCASSGGLARDTQYFGPGTRLTVL.

This clone was seen a handful of times. The chain couples TRBV6-1 to TRBJ2-1; the D is unclear. The CDR3 runs 15 residues. Germline CDR1 reads MNHNS; CDR2 reads SASEGT. Trimming removed 7 bases at V and 6 bases at J, with 19 bases between. CDR3 DNA: TGTGCCAGCAACATGAATGGCTTCCGAATCAATGAGCAGTTCTTC. Residues: CASNMNGFRINEQFF.

The V gene is TRBV7-9, the J gene TRBJ2-3; 7 bases are shared with TRBD2. With 5 bases clipped from V and 4 bases from J, the junction kept 9 bases outside the gene matches. Germline assignment: CDR1 SEHNR and CDR2 FQNEAQ (reference sequence). The CDR3 is made up of 15 amino acids. The CDR3 region has the DNA TGTGCCAGCAGCCACACTTTACGGGAGGCAGATACGCAGTATTTT. Its protein product is CASSHTLREADTQYF. The full variable domain, with the rest looked up from reference TRBV7-9 and TRBJ2-3, is DTGVSQNPRHKITKRGQNVTFRCDPISEHNRLYWYRQTLGQGPEFLTYFQNEAQLEKSRLLSDRFSAERPKGSFSTLEIQRTEQGDSAMYLCASSHTLREADTQYFGPGTRLTVL.

This chain connects TRBV15 to TRBJ2-3; 11 bases are a match to TRBD2. This CDR3 is built from 17 residues. In germline, CDR1 is LNHNV, CDR2 YYDKDF (reference sequence). J gave up 0 bases and V 0 bases, and 2 bases lay outside the gene matches. The CDR3 nucleotides are TGTGCCACCAGCAGAGAGGGACTAGCGGAGAGCACAGATACGCAGTATTTT. It is translated as CATSREGLAESTDTQYF.

The V and J genes are TRBV28 and TRBJ2-7, with TRBD2 matching 7 bases. The CDR3 runs 11 residues. Germline assignment: CDR1 MDHEN and CDR2 SYDVKM. The trim removed 3 bases at V and 12 bases at J, leaving 5 bases unmatched. The CDR3 protein is CASSFGLVPYF. The CDR3 DNA reads TGTGCCAGCAGTTTTGGACTAGTTCCGTACTTC.

The J gene is TRBJ1-2, the V gene TRBV19, with D unclear. This CDR3 is built from 14 residues. Germline V gives CDR1 LNHDA, CDR2 SQIVND (reference sequence). Trimming removed 1 base from V and 4 bases from J, with 10 bases in between. The CDR3 coding sequence is TGTGCCAGTAGTATAGTTGGCAGAAGCTATGGCTACACCTTC. Translated, it gives CASSIVGRSYGYTF.

The chain has TRBV10-3 and TRBJ1-2; TRBD1 matches 8 bases. The CDR3 is 14 residues long. With V trimmed by 5 bases and J by 8 bases, 10 bases remained unmatched. Looked up from germline, CDR1 is ENHRY and CDR2 is SYGVKD. The CDR3 nucleotides read TGTGCCATCAGTAGAAACTCCAGGGGGCAAGGCTACACCTTC. It encodes CAISRNSRGQGYTF.

The chain employs TRBV20-1 and TRBJ2-5; a possible D gene is TRBD1 (6 bases). V dropped 5 bases and J dropped 4 bases, with 8 bases sitting between them. The CDR3 length is 11 residues. In germline, CDR1 is DFQATT, CDR2 SNEGSKA (reference sequence). CDR3 DNA: TGCAGTGCTTGGGACATAGAGACCCAGTACTTC. Protein sequence: CSAWDIETQYF.

The CDR3 DNA is TGTGCCAGTAGTTCCCGGGACAGGATGGACGAGCAGTACTTC. Translated, it gives CASSSRDRMDEQYF. The chain employs TRBV19 and TRBJ2-7; 8 positions match TRBD1. With 5 bases clipped from V and 5 bases from J, the junction kept 8 bases outside the gene matches. The CDR3 spans 14 residues. Germline V gene lookup returns CDR1 LNHDA and CDR2 SQIVND (reference sequence).

This clone turned up a few times. This chain links TRBV7-9 with TRBJ1-2; D gene unclear. The CDR3 runs to 13 residues. Trimming removed 5 bases from V and 3 bases from J, with 10 bases in between. In germline, CDR1 is SEHNR, CDR2 FQNEAQ (reference sequence). CDR3 nucleotides: TGTGCCAGCAGCACCTCCCAGGACTATGGCTACACCTTC. It codes for CASSTSQDYGYTF.

The gene calls are TRBV30 and TRBJ1-2, with unresolved D. V lost 1 base, J lost 6 bases, and 9 bases lay in between. CDR3 size: 12 residues. Germline loops: CDR1 GTSNPN, CDR2 SVGIG (reference sequence). The chain's CDR3 is CAWSAPHDGYTF. The CDR3 nucleotides read TGTGCCTGGAGTGCCCCCCATGATGGCTACACCTTC.